The clone carrying this T cell receptor beta chain was counted between two and nine times. Its target is unknown. This specimen comes from a study of T cell repertoires in cytomegalovirus infection. Study-level background: Both a matching HLA type and CMV infection were indicated by public TCR beta signatures. Study findings and constraints: People with CMV and the relevant HLA were identified by cumulative public TCR beta family frequency. Dominant in the ex vivo response were TCR beta clonotypes restricted by HLA-C and specific for CMV.

This CDR3 is built from 14 residues. Trimming pared 2 bases from V and 6 bases from J, leaving 11 bases between. Germline-derived CDR1 and CDR2 are SGHNT and YYREEE (reference sequence). TCRdb reprocessed the reads via MiXCR and lists one record per CDR3 protein. The table lists about 310,000 distinct CDR3 sequences, roughly a sixth of them singletons. The TCR was taken from a human donor in good health (CMV status not recorded). Some clones in this sample may be carry-over from other donors' samples. The chain uses TRBV5-4 and TRBJ2-2; the D is unclear. Sequencing used PBMCs. DNA of the CDR3: TGTGCCAGCAGCTTCGGAGAGTTCGCCGGGGAGCTGTTTTTT. This codes for CASSFGEFAGELFF.